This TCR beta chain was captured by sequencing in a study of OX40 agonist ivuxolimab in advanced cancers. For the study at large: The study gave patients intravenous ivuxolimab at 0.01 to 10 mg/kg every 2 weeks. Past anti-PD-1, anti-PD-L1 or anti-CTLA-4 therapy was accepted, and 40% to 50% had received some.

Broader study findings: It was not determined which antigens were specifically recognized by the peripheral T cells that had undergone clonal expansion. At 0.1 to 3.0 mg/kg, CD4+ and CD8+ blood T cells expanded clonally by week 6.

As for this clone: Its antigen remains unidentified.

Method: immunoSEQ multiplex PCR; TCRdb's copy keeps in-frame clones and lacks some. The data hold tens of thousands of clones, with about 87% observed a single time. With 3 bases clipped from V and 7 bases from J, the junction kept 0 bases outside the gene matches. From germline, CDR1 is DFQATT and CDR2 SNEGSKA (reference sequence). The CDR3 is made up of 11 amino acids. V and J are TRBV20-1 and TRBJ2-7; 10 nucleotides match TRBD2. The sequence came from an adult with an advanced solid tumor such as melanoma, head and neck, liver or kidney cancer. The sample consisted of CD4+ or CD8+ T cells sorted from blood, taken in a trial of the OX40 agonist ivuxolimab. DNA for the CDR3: TGCAGTGCTAGGACTAGCGGGGAGCAGTACTTC. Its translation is CSARTSGEQYF.